This T cell receptor beta chain was sequenced for a study of blood T cell repertoires in COVID-19. Study summary: Researchers got acute and convalescent COVID-19 samples from the United States, Italy and Spain. Nucleic acid was either cDNA or gDNA, and it came from T cells, B-cell-depleted T cells, or PBMCs.

CDR1 is SGHTA and CDR2 is FQGNSA in the germline V gene. This CDR3 comprises 12 residues. Trimming removed 7 bases at V and 4 bases at J, with 9 bases between. Under the authors' procedure: The authors estimated nucleated cell counts from reference gene primer amplification. The data were produced by immunoSEQ multiplex PCR, yet TCRdb's version contains in-frame clones alone and is incomplete. V and J calls and clone size are as listed in that table; D and trimming were resolved from the DNA. This table holds about half a million clones, 80% to 90% found once. Sequencing was done on a sample of peripheral blood. This sequence joins TRBV7-2 and TRBJ2-3, with unresolved D. This receptor was obtained from a human donor in a cohort sampled during active COVID-19. CDR3 in amino acids: CASNRVPDTQYF. The CDR3 nucleotides read TGTGCCAGCAATCGAGTGCCAGATACGCAGTATTTT. The full variable domain, with the rest looked up from reference TRBV7-2 and TRBJ2-3, is GAGVSQSPSNKVTEKGKDVELRCDPISGHTALYWYRQSLGQGLEFLIYFQGNSAPDKSGLPSDRFSAERTGGSVSTLTIQRTQQEDSAVYLCASNRVPDTQYFGPGTRLTVL.